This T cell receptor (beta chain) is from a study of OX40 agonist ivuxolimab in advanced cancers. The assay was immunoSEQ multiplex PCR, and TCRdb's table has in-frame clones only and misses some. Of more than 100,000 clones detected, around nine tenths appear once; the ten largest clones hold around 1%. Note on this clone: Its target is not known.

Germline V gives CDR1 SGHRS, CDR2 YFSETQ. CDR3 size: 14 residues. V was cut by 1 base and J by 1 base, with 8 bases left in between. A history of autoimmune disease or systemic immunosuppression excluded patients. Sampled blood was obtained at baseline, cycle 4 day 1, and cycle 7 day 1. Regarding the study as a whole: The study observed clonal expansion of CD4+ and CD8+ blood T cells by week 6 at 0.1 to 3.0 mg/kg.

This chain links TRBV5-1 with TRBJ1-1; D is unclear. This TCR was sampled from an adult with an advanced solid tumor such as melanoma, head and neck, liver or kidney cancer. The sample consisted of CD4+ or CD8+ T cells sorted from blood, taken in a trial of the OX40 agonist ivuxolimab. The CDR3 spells CASSLQLTNTEAFF. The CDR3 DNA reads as TGCGCCAGCAGCTTGCAACTCACGAACACTGAAGCTTTCTTT.